The rows below give T cell receptor beta chains drawn from one sample of a study of blood T cell repertoires in COVID-19. Assay: immunoSEQ multiplex PCR; the TCRdb copy retains only in-frame clones and omits some. The sample includes roughly 250,000 clones, 80% to 90% of them seen just once. Material for sequencing was peripheral blood. These receptors were collected from a man aged 25 to 40 with acute or convalescent COVID-19. The CDR3 runs from the conserved cysteine through the conserved F or W. D genes are given only for firm matches. Clone size is stated in some rows and not others, as once, few, many or a class when expanded.

j_call | clone_size | v_call | d_call | cdr3_nt | cdr3_aa
TRBJ2-5 | . | TRBV9 | TRBD2 | TGTGCCAGCAGCGGGGCTAGCGGGATGGGGGAGACCCAGTACTTC | CASSGASGMGETQYF
TRBJ2-7 | . | TRBV7-9 | TRBD1 | TGTGCCAGCAGCCTGACAGGGGGAAGCTACGAGCAGTACTTC | CASSLTGGSYEQYF
TRBJ2-7 | . | TRBV3-1/TRBV3-2 | . | TGTGCCAGCAGCCGAAAGGGCCCCGCGGCAGGGGAGCAGTACTTC | CASSRKGPAAGEQYF
TRBJ2-1 | . | TRBV7-2 | . | TGTGCCAGCAGCCCCGGCGGCAATGAGCAGTTCTTC | CASSPGGNEQFF
TRBJ2-3 | . | TRBV4-1 | TRBD1 | TGCGCCAGCAGCCAACCCGGGACAGGCCCAGATACGCAGTATTTT | CASSQPGTGPDTQYF
TRBJ2-5 | . | TRBV5-1 | . | TGCGCCAGCAGCTTGAGAGATGGAGCGGAGACCCAGTACTTC | CASSLRDGAETQYF
TRBJ2-3 | . | TRBV7-2 | TRBD2 | TGTGCCAGCAGCTTAGGATCTAGCGGGGGCACAGATACGCAGTATTTT | CASSLGSSGGTDTQYF
TRBJ1-5 | . | TRBV28 | TRBD1 | TGTGCCAGCGGTCCCAGGGGGCTGGGCAATCAGCCCCAGCATTTT | CASGPRGLGNQPQHF
TRBJ2-7 | . | TRBV4-1 | TRBD1 | TGCGCCAGCAGCCAAGATAGGGGACAGCGTCTGGGGCAGTACTTC | CASSQDRGQRLGQYF
TRBJ1-1 | once | TRBV12-3/TRBV12-4 | . | TGTGCCAGCAGTTCCGAGGGAGGCACTGAAGCTTTCTTT | CASSSEGGTEAFF
TRBJ1-5 | . | TRBV6-5 | . | TGTGCCAGCAGTTACTCAGGTCAGGGGCATCAGCCCCAGCATTTT | CASSYSGQGHQPQHF
TRBJ1-1 | . | TRBV5-5 | . | TGTGCCAGCAGCTCCTACAGGGAAAGAACTGAAGCTTTCTTT | CASSSYRERTEAFF
TRBJ2-1 | . | TRBV27 | TRBD1 | TGTGCCAGCAGCGGATGGGACAGGGCCTCCAATGAGCAGTTCTTC | CASSGWDRASNEQFF
TRBJ2-3 | . | TRBV27 | TRBD2 | TGTGCCAGCAGTTGGGCGGGGGTGAGCGGGAGGGGCACAGATACGCAGTATTTT | CASSWAGVSGRGTDTQYF
TRBJ1-1 | . | TRBV7-2 | TRBD1 | TGTGCCAGCAGCTTAGACTGGCAGGGGGACACTGAAGCTTTCTTT | CASSLDWQGDTEAFF
TRBJ2-7 | . | TRBV11-2 | . | TGTGCCAGCAGCTTAGCTGGAGGGTCGGGCGAGCAGTACTTC | CASSLAGGSGEQYF
TRBJ2-5 | . | TRBV7-2 | . | TGTGCCAGCAGCTTAGGTCTAGGCCAAGAGACCCAGTACTTC | CASSLGLGQETQYF
TRBJ2-2 | . | TRBV7-3 | . | TGTGCCAGCAGCTCGTACACCGGGGAGCTGTTTTTT | CASSSYTGELFF
TRBJ2-3 | . | TRBV7-2 | TRBD2 | TGTGCCAGCAGCACACGACTAGCGGGGGAGAATACGCAGTATTTT | CASSTRLAGENTQYF
TRBJ1-2 | . | TRBV28 | . | TGTGCCACCGAGGAACATTTCGGCTATGGCTACACCTTC | CATEEHFGYGYTF
TRBJ2-3 | . | TRBV18 | TRBD2 | TGTGCCAGCTCACCACCAGGACTAGCGGGACTCACAGATACGCAGTATTTT | CASSPPGLAGLTDTQYF
TRBJ1-5 | . | TRBV19 | . | TGTGCCAGTAGCCTACCCAGGGTTAGGGGCAATCAGCCCCAGCATTTT | CASSLPRVRGNQPQHF
TRBJ2-1 | . | TRBV5-1 | . | TGCGCCAGCAGCTTGGGTGGTTGGGGGCCCTCTTCCTACAATGAGCAGTTCTTC | CASSLGGWGPSSYNEQFF
TRBJ1-5 | . | TRBV11-2 | TRBD1 | TGTGCCAGCAGTTCACAGGGGAGAGGAAATCAGCCCCAGCATTTT | CASSSQGRGNQPQHF
TRBJ1-1 | . | TRBV6-2/TRBV6-3 | . | TGTGCCAGCAGTACCAGGGACAACATGAACACTGAAGCTTTCTTT | CASSTRDNMNTEAFF
TRBJ1-1 | once | TRBV30 | . | TGTGCCTGCAAAGTGGGCAATAGGAACACTGAAGCTTTCTTT | CACKVGNRNTEAFF
TRBJ2-2 | . | TRBV7-7 | . | TGTGCTAGCAGCGCCCTCAGCGATTACACCGGGGAGCTGTTTTTT | CASSALSDYTGELFF
TRBJ2-1 | . | TRBV5-8 | . | TGTGCCAGCAGCTCAGACTCGATCAATGAGCAGTTCTTC | CASSSDSINEQFF
TRBJ2-7 | . | TRBV2 | TRBD1 | TGTGCCAGCAGAACGTTCGGGACAGGCGGCTACCAGCAGTACTTC | CASRTFGTGGYQQYF
TRBJ1-2 | . | TRBV27 | TRBD1 | TGTGCCAGCAGTTCCTCAGGGGGTTTAAAAGGCTACACCTTC | CASSSSGGLKGYTF
TRBJ2-7 | few | TRBV20-1 | . | TGCAGTGCTAGAGCCCTCTACGAGCAGTACTTC | CSARALYEQYF
TRBJ2-7 | . | TRBV28 | TRBD1 | TGTGCCAGCAGTGGGACAGGGAAAAGGTACGAGCAGTACTTC | CASSGTGKRYEQYF
TRBJ2-7 | . | TRBV2 | . | TGTGCCAGCGTAAGGGGGGGGGCCTACGAGCAGTACTTC | CASVRGGAYEQYF
TRBJ2-7 | few | TRBV7-6 | TRBD1 | TGTGCCAGCAGCCCGCAGCCGGACAGGGGTTACGAGCAGTACTTC | CASSPQPDRGYEQYF
TRBJ1-5 | . | TRBV2 | . | TGTGCCAGCAAAGTCGCGACAGGCAATCAGCCCCAGCATTTT | CASKVATGNQPQHF
TRBJ1-1 | . | TRBV15 | . | TGTGCCACCAGCAGAGGGACATGGAACACTGAAGCTTTCTTT | CATSRGTWNTEAFF
TRBJ2-1 | . | TRBV28 | TRBD2 | TGTGCCAGCAGCTTAGCACTCAGCGGGATCCCCAAGAATGAGCAGTTCTTC | CASSLALSGIPKNEQFF
TRBJ2-5 | . | TRBV5-4 | . | TGTGCCAGCAGCTTTTCGGACACGCGAGAGACCCAGTACTTC | CASSFSDTRETQYF
TRBJ2-1 | once | TRBV27 | . | TGTGCCAGCAGTATACCCGGGACACCAAAGCAGTTCTTC | CASSIPGTPKQFF
TRBJ2-3 | . | TRBV6-5 | TRBD1 | TGTGCCAGCAGTTACCGCAGGGGGAACGCAGATACGCAGTATTTT | CASSYRRGNADTQYF
TRBJ2-3 | . | TRBV11-1 | . | TGTGCCAGCAGGAGAGACTCGGACTTCCCGCCGCAGTATTTT | CASRRDSDFPPQYF
TRBJ1-1 | few | TRBV9 | . | TGTGCCAGCAGCCCTATCTTGAACACTGAAGCTTTCTTT | CASSPILNTEAFF
TRBJ2-5 | . | TRBV11-3 | . | TGTGCCAGCACCTTTCGGGACATCCAAGAGACCCAGTACTTC | CASTFRDIQETQYF
TRBJ2-7 | . | TRBV7-9 | . | TGTGCCAGCAGCTTAGTCAGATCACCCTCCTACGAGCAGTACTTC | CASSLVRSPSYEQYF
TRBJ1-6 | . | TRBV4-2 | TRBD1 | TGTGCCAGCAGCCAAGAGACAGGGCCCAATTCACCCCTCCACTTT | CASSQETGPNSPLHF
TRBJ2-7 | . | TRBV13 | . | TGTGCCAGCAGCTCTCGCGGGCAGGGGGGACCATACGAGCAGTACTTC | CASSSRGQGGPYEQYF
TRBJ1-5 | . | TRBV10-3 | . | TGTGCCATCAGTGCCAGGGATATCGGAAGCAATCAGCCCCAGCATTTT | CAISARDIGSNQPQHF
TRBJ2-5 | . | TRBV9 | TRBD2 | TGTGCCAGCAGCCCCGGACTAGCGGGGGGGCCGGAGACCCAGTACTTC | CASSPGLAGGPETQYF
TRBJ1-4 | once | TRBV18 | . | TGTGCCAGCACAAGGGGGGGAAGCGAGGCAACTAATGAAAAACTGTTTTTT | CASTRGGSEATNEKLFF
TRBJ2-7 | . | TRBV11-2 | . | TGTGCCAGCAGCTTAGGGCGGGGCAAGGCCCGCGGTTTAGGAGAGCAGTACTTC | CASSLGRGKARGLGEQYF
TRBJ2-1 | . | TRBV27 | TRBD1 | TGTGCCAGCAGTCGACAGGGGAATGAGCAGTTCTTC | CASSRQGNEQFF
TRBJ2-3 | . | TRBV6-4 | TRBD1 | TGTGCCAGTTTAACGGGACAGAGGCCAGATACGCAGTATTTT | CASLTGQRPDTQYF
TRBJ2-5 | . | TRBV27 | TRBD1 | TGTGCCAGCAGTTTAGGACAGGGTGGTTCCCAGTACTTC | CASSLGQGGSQYF
TRBJ2-1 | . | TRBV30 | . | TGTGCCTGGAGTGTGTCTAACCTTGAGCAGTTCTTC | CAWSVSNLEQFF
TRBJ2-1 | . | TRBV7-8 | . | TGTGCCAGCAGCAACCAGTTCACGGGGAGGAGCTCCTACAATGAGCAGTTCTTC | CASSNQFTGRSSYNEQFF
TRBJ2-1 | . | TRBV9 | . | TGTGCCAGCAGCGTAGAATCTAGCTCCTACAATGAGCAGTTCTTC | CASSVESSSYNEQFF